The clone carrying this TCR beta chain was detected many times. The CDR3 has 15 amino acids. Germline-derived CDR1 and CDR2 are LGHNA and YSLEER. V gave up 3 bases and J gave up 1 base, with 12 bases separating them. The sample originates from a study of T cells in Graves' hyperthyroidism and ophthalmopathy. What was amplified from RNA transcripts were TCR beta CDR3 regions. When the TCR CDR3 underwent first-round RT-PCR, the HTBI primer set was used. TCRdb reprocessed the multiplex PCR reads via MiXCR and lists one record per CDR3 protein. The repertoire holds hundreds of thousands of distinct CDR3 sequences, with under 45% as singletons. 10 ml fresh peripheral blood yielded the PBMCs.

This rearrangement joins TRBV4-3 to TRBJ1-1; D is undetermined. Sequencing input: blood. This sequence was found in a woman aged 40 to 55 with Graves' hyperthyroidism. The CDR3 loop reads CASSQGRAWNTEAFF. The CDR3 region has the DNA TGCGCCAGCAGCCAGGGGAGGGCCTGGAACACTGAAGCTTTCTTT.